The rows below give T cell receptor beta chains drawn from one sample of a study of blood T cell repertoires in COVID-19. Some clones are missing from TCRdb's copy, which holds only in-frame ones; the method was immunoSEQ multiplex PCR. The repertoire has 200,000 or so clones, around 85% of them found once; the top ten carry 18%. The sample taken for sequencing was peripheral blood. Receptors originate from a person aged 65-85 years with COVID-19, enrolled during active disease. Each CDR3 is given with its conserved first and last residue. Each record gives: D gene, clone size, J gene, V gene, CDR3 protein, CDR3 DNA. A D gene is named only where the DNA matches it firmly. Size tells how often a clone was seen (once, few, many) or the class of an expanded clone, and some rows leave it out.

d_gene: NA
abundance: NA
j_gene: TRBJ1-5
v_gene: TRBV5-5
CDR3aa: CASNMGHFNNQPQHF
CDR3nt: TGTGCCAGCAACATGGGACACTTTAATAATCAGCCCCAGCATTTT

d_gene: TRBD1
abundance: NA
j_gene: TRBJ2-6
v_gene: TRBV5-1
CDR3aa: CASETGGTGANVLTF
CDR3nt: TGCGCCAGCGAGACAGGGGGAACAGGGGCCAACGTCCTGACTTTC

d_gene: NA
abundance: NA
j_gene: TRBJ2-5
v_gene: TRBV28
CDR3aa: CASSLLHTETQYF
CDR3nt: TGTGCCAGCAGTTTATTACATACCGAGACCCAGTACTTC

d_gene: NA
abundance: NA
j_gene: TRBJ2-2
v_gene: TRBV24-1
CDR3aa: CATTKGKRLANTGELFF
CDR3nt: TGTGCCACCACCAAAGGTAAGAGGCTCGCGAACACCGGGGAGCTGTTTTTT

d_gene: TRBD2
abundance: NA
j_gene: TRBJ2-1
v_gene: TRBV6-5
CDR3aa: CARWEGVSYNEQFF
CDR3nt: TGTGCCAGGTGGGAGGGTGTCTCCTACAATGAGCAGTTCTTC

d_gene: NA
abundance: NA
j_gene: TRBJ1-6
v_gene: TRBV6-2/TRBV6-3
CDR3aa: CASSFLGEIFSDSPLHF
CDR3nt: TGTGCCAGCAGTTTTCTCGGGGAGATTTTTTCCGATTCACCCCTCCACTTT

d_gene: TRBD1
abundance: NA
j_gene: TRBJ2-1
v_gene: TRBV4-1
CDR3aa: CASSHLGSGQGATHEQFF
CDR3nt: TGCGCCAGCAGCCACTTAGGGTCCGGACAGGGGGCGACCCATGAGCAGTTCTTC

d_gene: NA
abundance: few
j_gene: TRBJ2-1
v_gene: TRBV2
CDR3aa: CASRGRYQGNQFF
CDR3nt: TGTGCCAGCAGGGGGCGGTACCAGGGGAACCAGTTCTTC

d_gene: TRBD1
abundance: NA
j_gene: TRBJ1-2
v_gene: TRBV28
CDR3aa: CASSTQGAGYGYTF
CDR3nt: TGTGCCAGCAGTACGCAGGGGGCCGGGTATGGCTACACCTTC

d_gene: NA
abundance: NA
j_gene: TRBJ1-1
v_gene: TRBV25-1
CDR3aa: CASSPAGNTEAFF
CDR3nt: TGTGCCAGCAGCCCCGCGGGGAATACTGAAGCTTTCTTT

d_gene: NA
abundance: NA
j_gene: TRBJ2-7
v_gene: TRBV28
CDR3aa: CASNNPAVYEQYF
CDR3nt: TGTGCCAGCAACAACCCGGCGGTCTACGAGCAGTACTTC

d_gene: TRBD1
abundance: NA
j_gene: TRBJ2-2
v_gene: TRBV7-3
CDR3aa: CASSLAGQGTGELFF
CDR3nt: TGTGCCAGCAGCTTAGCGGGACAGGGAACCGGGGAGCTGTTTTTT

d_gene: TRBD1
abundance: NA
j_gene: TRBJ1-2
v_gene: TRBV18
CDR3aa: CASSTGQGYYGYTF
CDR3nt: TGTGCCAGCTCGACCGGACAGGGTTACTATGGCTACACCTTC

d_gene: NA
abundance: NA
j_gene: TRBJ2-6
v_gene: TRBV5-3
CDR3aa: CARSRGEDSGANVLTF
CDR3nt: TGTGCCAGAAGCCGCGGTGAGGACTCTGGGGCCAACGTCCTGACTTTC

d_gene: NA
abundance: NA
j_gene: TRBJ2-1
v_gene: TRBV6-5
CDR3aa: CASRAGGMNEQFF
CDR3nt: TGTGCCAGCAGGGCGGGTGGGATGAATGAGCAGTTCTTC

d_gene: NA
abundance: few
j_gene: TRBJ2-2
v_gene: TRBV9
CDR3aa: CASSAWGVNTGELFF
CDR3nt: TGTGCCAGCAGCGCGTGGGGGGTCAACACCGGGGAGCTGTTTTTT

d_gene: TRBD1
abundance: once
j_gene: TRBJ1-2
v_gene: TRBV15
CDR3aa: CATSTDRSYGYTF
CDR3nt: TGTGCCACCTCAACGGACAGGAGCTATGGCTACACCTTC

d_gene: TRBD1
abundance: once
j_gene: TRBJ2-5
v_gene: TRBV7-9
CDR3aa: CASSFRQGRAETQYF
CDR3nt: TGTGCCAGCAGCTTTAGACAGGGACGGGCAGAGACCCAGTACTTC

d_gene: TRBD1
abundance: NA
j_gene: TRBJ1-2
v_gene: TRBV23-1
CDR3aa: CASSRDRPKHAYGYTF
CDR3nt: TGCGCCAGCAGTCGGGACAGGCCTAAACATGCCTATGGCTACACCTTC

d_gene: TRBD2
abundance: NA
j_gene: TRBJ2-1
v_gene: TRBV5-1
CDR3aa: CASSFYSGGFNEQFF
CDR3nt: TGCGCCAGCAGCTTCTATAGCGGGGGGTTCAATGAGCAGTTCTTC

d_gene: TRBD1
abundance: NA
j_gene: TRBJ2-7
v_gene: TRBV27
CDR3aa: CASSLTGLGGEQYF
CDR3nt: TGTGCCAGCAGTTTGACAGGGCTTGGCGGCGAGCAGTACTTC

d_gene: NA
abundance: NA
j_gene: TRBJ2-7
v_gene: TRBV27
CDR3aa: CASSLTALALGSYEQYF
CDR3nt: TGTGCCAGCAGTTTAACTGCTCTAGCACTTGGGTCCTACGAGCAGTACTTC

d_gene: NA
abundance: NA
j_gene: TRBJ2-2
v_gene: TRBV4-1
CDR3aa: CASSQDGGARTGELFF
CDR3nt: TGCGCCAGCAGCCAAGATGGGGGGGCGCGGACCGGGGAGCTGTTTTTT

d_gene: NA
abundance: NA
j_gene: TRBJ1-5
v_gene: TRBV6-2/TRBV6-3
CDR3aa: CASSYPGFSNQPQHF
CDR3nt: TGTGCCAGCAGTTACCCAGGGTTTAGCAATCAGCCCCAGCATTTT

d_gene: NA
abundance: NA
j_gene: TRBJ1-2
v_gene: TRBV11-3
CDR3aa: CASSLGPRVLIYGYTF
CDR3nt: TGTGCCAGCAGCTTAGGACCCAGGGTGTTAATCTATGGCTACACCTTC

d_gene: TRBD1
abundance: NA
j_gene: TRBJ1-5
v_gene: TRBV10-1
CDR3aa: CASRGDRGEPQHF
CDR3nt: TGCGCCAGCAGGGGGGACAGGGGTGAGCCCCAGCATTTT

d_gene: TRBD1
abundance: NA
j_gene: TRBJ1-3
v_gene: TRBV18
CDR3aa: CASSVGQAISGNTIYF
CDR3nt: TGTGCCAGCTCTGTTGGACAGGCGATCTCTGGAAACACCATATATTTT

d_gene: TRBD1
abundance: few
j_gene: TRBJ1-6
v_gene: TRBV7-9
CDR3aa: CASSFGDRRFHF
CDR3nt: TGTGCCAGCAGCTTTGGGGACAGACGATTCCACTTT

d_gene: NA
abundance: NA
j_gene: TRBJ2-7
v_gene: TRBV5-8
CDR3aa: CASSLVARAPYEQYF
CDR3nt: TGTGCCAGCAGCTTGGTAGCCAGGGCCCCCTACGAGCAGTACTTC

d_gene: NA
abundance: NA
j_gene: TRBJ2-1
v_gene: TRBV5-5
CDR3aa: CASSFSSGTAISEQFF
CDR3nt: TGTGCCAGCAGCTTTAGTAGCGGGACAGCCATCAGTGAGCAGTTCTTC

d_gene: TRBD1
abundance: NA
j_gene: TRBJ2-7
v_gene: TRBV10-3
CDR3aa: CAISSGTESTYEQYF
CDR3nt: TGTGCCATCAGTTCCGGGACAGAGTCCACCTACGAGCAGTACTTC

d_gene: TRBD1
abundance: NA
j_gene: TRBJ1-2
v_gene: TRBV30
CDR3aa: CAGRTGRGANYGYTF
CDR3nt: TGTGCCGGGAGGACAGGTAGAGGGGCTAACTATGGCTACACCTTC

d_gene: NA
abundance: NA
j_gene: TRBJ2-1
v_gene: TRBV6-2/TRBV6-3
CDR3aa: CASSSQGVSYNEQFF
CDR3nt: TGTGCCAGCAGTTCACAGGGCGTCTCCTACAATGAGCAGTTCTTC

d_gene: NA
abundance: NA
j_gene: TRBJ1-6
v_gene: TRBV5-1
CDR3aa: CASSLAGVGNSPLHF
CDR3nt: TGCGCCAGCAGCTTGGCCGGGGTTGGGAATTCACCCCTCCACTTT

d_gene: NA
abundance: NA
j_gene: TRBJ1-3
v_gene: TRBV5-4
CDR3aa: CASTISGSGNTIYF
CDR3nt: TGTGCCAGCACCATTTCGGGCTCTGGAAACACCATATATTTT

d_gene: NA
abundance: NA
j_gene: TRBJ1-2
v_gene: TRBV21-1
CDR3aa: CVDRETGYTF
CDR3nt: TGTGTCGACAGGGAAACTGGCTACACCTTC

d_gene: NA
abundance: NA
j_gene: TRBJ1-5
v_gene: TRBV5-1
CDR3aa: CASSPGVSNQPQHF
CDR3nt: TGCGCCAGCAGCCCAGGGGTCAGCAATCAGCCCCAGCATTTT

d_gene: TRBD1
abundance: NA
j_gene: TRBJ2-1
v_gene: TRBV4-3
CDR3aa: CASSQEPGQSYNEQFF
CDR3nt: TGCGCCAGCAGCCAAGAACCGGGACAGTCCTACAATGAGCAGTTCTTC

d_gene: TRBD1
abundance: NA
j_gene: TRBJ2-7
v_gene: TRBV7-2
CDR3aa: CASSSDRAGEQYF
CDR3nt: TGTGCCAGCAGCTCGGACAGGGCTGGGGAGCAGTACTTC

d_gene: NA
abundance: NA
j_gene: TRBJ2-7
v_gene: TRBV30
CDR3aa: CAWSHSEGHPHF
CDR3nt: TGTGCCTGGTCACACAGCGAGGGCCACCCGCACTTC

d_gene: NA
abundance: NA
j_gene: TRBJ2-2
v_gene: TRBV5-8
CDR3aa: CASPKLSHPPTGELFF
CDR3nt: TGTGCCAGCCCTAAACTCTCCCACCCCCCTACCGGGGAGCTGTTTTTT

d_gene: NA
abundance: once
j_gene: TRBJ2-7
v_gene: TRBV6-6
CDR3aa: CASSYSGTIYEQYF
CDR3nt: TGTGCCAGCAGTTATTCCGGGACAATCTACGAGCAGTACTTC